Below are 9 T cell receptor beta chains sequenced from a single sample in a study of OX40 agonist ivuxolimab in advanced cancers. Sequenced by immunoSEQ multiplex PCR; TCRdb stores in-frame clones only, minus some. Among 70,000 to 75,000 clones listed, 88% were seen once. The input for sequencing was CD4+ or CD8+ T cells sorted from blood, taken in a trial of the OX40 agonist ivuxolimab. The origin of the receptors is an adult with an advanced solid tumor such as melanoma, head and neck, liver or kidney cancer.

A single count supports this clone. J is TRBJ2-1 and V is TRBV7-3, with 7 positions matching TRBD1. The V segment lost 5 bases and the J segment 4 bases; nucleotides outside the gene matches: 5. The CDR3 loop spans 14 amino acids. Germline loops: CDR1 SGHTA, CDR2 FQGTGA. CDR3 in amino acids: CASSVGTAYNEQFF. The CDR3, as DNA: TGTGCCAGCAGCGTCGGGACAGCATACAATGAGCAGTTCTTC.

This rearrangement joins TRBV7-9 to TRBJ2-3; D tentatively reads TRBD1 or TRBD2 (6 bases each). The CDR3 extends over 15 amino acids. Per germline, CDR1 SEHNR and CDR2 FQNEAQ (reference sequence). Trimming pared 1 base from V and 2 bases from J, leaving 10 bases between. CDR3 protein: CASSLGTGATDTQYF. As DNA, the CDR3 is TGTGCCAGCAGCTTAGGTACGGGGGCCACAGATACGCAGTATTTT.

The chain uses TRBV29-1 and TRBJ1-1; the D is unclear. In germline, CDR1 is SQVTM, CDR2 ANQGSEA. The CDR3 extends over 12 amino acids. V lost 6 bases, J lost 5 bases, and 13 bases lay in between. The DNA for the CDR3 is TGCAGCGTCACGAACGGTAAGACTGAAGCTTTCTTT. It codes for CSVTNGKTEAFF.

This clone was recorded a few times. The chain joins TRBV6-1 to TRBJ2-7; possible D gene TRBD1, 7 bases. V was clipped by 2 bases and J by 6 bases, with 17 bases between them. Germline V CDR1 and CDR2: MNHNS, SASEGT. The CDR3 loop spans 15 amino acids. As DNA, the CDR3 is TGTGCCAGCAGTGAACAGGGGGGATCCATACGCGAGCAGTACTTC. Translation gives CASSEQGGSIREQYF.

The chain couples TRBV4-1 to TRBJ2-3; TRBD1 matches 7 bases. Per germline, CDR1 MGHRA and CDR2 YSYEKL. V lost 1 base and J lost 2; bases outside the gene matches: 6. This CDR3 has 16 residues. DNA for the CDR3: TGCGCCAGCAGCCAAGGAGACAGGGTGATCACAGATACGCAGTATTTT. The encoded protein is CASSQGDRVITDTQYF.

The chain is built from TRBV2 and TRBJ2-2; D is unresolved. This CDR3 has 12 amino acids. Trimming took 6 bases from V and 1 from J, leaving 3 bases between them. The germline gives CDR1 SNHLY, CDR2 FYNNEI. The CDR3 coding sequence is TGTGCCAGCAGCGTGAACACCGGGGAGCTGTTTTTT. This gives the protein CASSVNTGELFF.

A few counts support this clone. The chain has TRBV5-5 and TRBJ2-2; the D is unclear. CDR3 length: 12 amino acids. Germline CDR1 SGHKS, CDR2 YYEKEE (reference sequence). Trimming took 5 bases from V and 1 from J, leaving 3 bases between them. The CDR3 reads CASRVNTGELFF. The CDR3, as DNA: TGTGCCAGCAGGGTGAACACCGGGGAGCTGTTTTTT.

The chain employs TRBV4-1 and TRBJ2-7, with a possible D match to TRBD2 (5 bases). This CDR3 is built from 14 residues. V dropped 3 bases and J dropped 6 bases, with 15 bases sitting between them. Looked up from germline, CDR1 is MGHRA and CDR2 is YSYEKL. The chain's CDR3 is CASSHKLAGGEQYF. The CDR3 nucleotides read TGCGCCAGCAGCCATAAGCTAGCCGGCGGCGAGCAGTACTTC.

This clone was counted once. The rearrangement uses TRBV2 and TRBJ1-5; D remains unclear. Deletions cut 5 bases from V and 0 bases from J, with 8 bases between. CDR1 is SNHLY and CDR2 is FYNNEI in the germline V gene. The CDR3 loop spans 14 amino acids. The CDR3 bases are TGTGCCAGCAGTTCAGGAATTAGCAATCAGCCCCAGCATTTT. Encoded protein: CASSSGISNQPQHF.